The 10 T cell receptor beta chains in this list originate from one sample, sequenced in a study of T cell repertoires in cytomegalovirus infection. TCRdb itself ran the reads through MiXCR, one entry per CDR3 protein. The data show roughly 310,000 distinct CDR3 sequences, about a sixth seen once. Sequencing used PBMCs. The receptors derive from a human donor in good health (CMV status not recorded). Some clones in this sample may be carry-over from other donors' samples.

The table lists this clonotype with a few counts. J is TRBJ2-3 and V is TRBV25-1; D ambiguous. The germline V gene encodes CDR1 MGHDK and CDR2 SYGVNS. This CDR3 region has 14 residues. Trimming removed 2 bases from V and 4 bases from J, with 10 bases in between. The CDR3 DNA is TGTGCCAGCAGTGAAAGGGCGCCCCCAGATACGCAGTATTTT. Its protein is CASSERAPPDTQYF. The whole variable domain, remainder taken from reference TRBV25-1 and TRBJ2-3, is EADIYQTPRYLVIGTGKKITLECSQTMGHDKMYWYQQDPGMELHLIHYSYGVNSTEKGDLSSESTVSRIRTEHFPLTLESARPSHTSQYLCASSERAPPDTQYFGPGTRLTVL.

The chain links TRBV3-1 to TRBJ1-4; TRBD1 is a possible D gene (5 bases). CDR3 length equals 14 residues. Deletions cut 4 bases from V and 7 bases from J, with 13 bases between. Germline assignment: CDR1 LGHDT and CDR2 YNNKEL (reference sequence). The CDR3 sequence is CASSPDEGREKLFF. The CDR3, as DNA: TGTGCCAGCAGCCCAGATGAGGGGCGTGAAAAACTGTTTTTT.

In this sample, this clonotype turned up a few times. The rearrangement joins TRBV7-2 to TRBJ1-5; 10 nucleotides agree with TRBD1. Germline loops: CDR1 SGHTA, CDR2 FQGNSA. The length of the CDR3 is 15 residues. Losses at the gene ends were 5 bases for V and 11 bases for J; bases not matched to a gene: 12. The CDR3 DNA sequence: TGTGCCAGCAGCCCTAAGGGGGACAGGGGTCGCGCCCAGCATTTT. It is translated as CASSPKGDRGRAQHF.

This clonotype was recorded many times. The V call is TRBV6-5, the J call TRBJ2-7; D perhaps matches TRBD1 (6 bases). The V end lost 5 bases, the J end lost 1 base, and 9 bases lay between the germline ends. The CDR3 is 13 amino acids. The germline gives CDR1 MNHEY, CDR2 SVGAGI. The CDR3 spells CASSPQGSYEQYF. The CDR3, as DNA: TGTGCCAGCAGTCCACAGGGTTCCTACGAGCAGTACTTC.

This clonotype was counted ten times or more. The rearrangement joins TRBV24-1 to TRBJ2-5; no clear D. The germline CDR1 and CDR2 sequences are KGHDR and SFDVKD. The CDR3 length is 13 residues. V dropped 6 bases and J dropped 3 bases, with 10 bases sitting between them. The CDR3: CATSQRNEETQYF. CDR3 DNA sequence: TGTGCCACCAGTCAGCGTAATGAAGAGACCCAGTACTTC.

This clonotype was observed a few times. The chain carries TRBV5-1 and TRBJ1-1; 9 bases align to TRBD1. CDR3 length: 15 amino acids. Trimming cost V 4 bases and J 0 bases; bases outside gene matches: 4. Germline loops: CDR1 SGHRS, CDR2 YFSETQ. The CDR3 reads CASSRGQGLNTEAFF. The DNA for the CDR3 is TGCGCCAGCAGCCGGGGACAGGGCCTGAACACTGAAGCTTTCTTT.

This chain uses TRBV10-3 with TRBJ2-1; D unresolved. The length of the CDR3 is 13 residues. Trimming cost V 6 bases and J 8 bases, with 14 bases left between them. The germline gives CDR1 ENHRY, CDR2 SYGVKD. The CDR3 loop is CAISRLRYDEQFF. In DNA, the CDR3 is TGTGCCATCAGCCGGTTGAGGTACGATGAGCAGTTCTTC.

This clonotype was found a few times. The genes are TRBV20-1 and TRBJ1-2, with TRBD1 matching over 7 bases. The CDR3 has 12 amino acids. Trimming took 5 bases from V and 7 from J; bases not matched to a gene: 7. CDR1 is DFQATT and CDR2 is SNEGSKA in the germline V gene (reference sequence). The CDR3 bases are TGCAGTGCTCGACAGGGTTCCTCTGGCTACACCTTC. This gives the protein CSARQGSSGYTF.

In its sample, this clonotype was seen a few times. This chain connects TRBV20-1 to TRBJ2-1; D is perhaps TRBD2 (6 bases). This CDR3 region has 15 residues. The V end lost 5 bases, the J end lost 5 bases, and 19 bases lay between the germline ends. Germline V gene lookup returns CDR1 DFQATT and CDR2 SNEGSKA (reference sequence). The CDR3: CSAGAAGIRDNEQFF. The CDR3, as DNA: TGCAGTGCTGGGGCCGCGGGGATAAGGGACAATGAGCAGTTCTTC.

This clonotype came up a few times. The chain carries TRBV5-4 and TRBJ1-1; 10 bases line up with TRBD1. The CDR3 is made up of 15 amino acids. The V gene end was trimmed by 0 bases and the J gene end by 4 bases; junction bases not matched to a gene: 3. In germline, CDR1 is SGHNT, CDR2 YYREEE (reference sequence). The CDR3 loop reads CASSLGRTGGTEAFF. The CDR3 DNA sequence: TGTGCCAGCAGCTTGGGTCGGACAGGGGGCACTGAAGCTTTCTTT.